The TCR beta chain under discussion was sequenced for a study of molecular identifiers for immune sequencing clone quantification. Germline CDR1 reads MNHEY; CDR2 reads SMNVEV (reference sequence). The CDR3 is made up of 15 amino acids. V was clipped by 6 bases and J by 2 bases, with 14 bases between them. The sorting of naive CD8 T cells used the CD8+CD4-CCR7+CD45RA+ phenotype. Bulk TCR libraries were made with methods that had been previously described and with listed TCR primers. TCRdb recomputed calls from the PCR reads with MiXCR, one row per CDR3 protein. This table holds some 70,000 distinct CDR3 sequences, about a sixth found once. This clonotype was counted many times.

Sequencing used naive CD8+ T cells from blood, with Jurkat cell RNA spiked in. Subset denoted: FACS-sorted CD8+CD4-CCR7+CD45RA+ naive T cells. This TCR was recovered from a human donor in good health. Some libraries in this study had Jurkat cell RNA spiked in. The chain has TRBV27 and TRBJ2-4; no firm D call. The CDR3 DNA reads as TGTGCCAGCAGCGAGTGGATACCCTCCAAAAACATTCAGTACTTC. Translating gives CASSEWIPSKNIQYF.